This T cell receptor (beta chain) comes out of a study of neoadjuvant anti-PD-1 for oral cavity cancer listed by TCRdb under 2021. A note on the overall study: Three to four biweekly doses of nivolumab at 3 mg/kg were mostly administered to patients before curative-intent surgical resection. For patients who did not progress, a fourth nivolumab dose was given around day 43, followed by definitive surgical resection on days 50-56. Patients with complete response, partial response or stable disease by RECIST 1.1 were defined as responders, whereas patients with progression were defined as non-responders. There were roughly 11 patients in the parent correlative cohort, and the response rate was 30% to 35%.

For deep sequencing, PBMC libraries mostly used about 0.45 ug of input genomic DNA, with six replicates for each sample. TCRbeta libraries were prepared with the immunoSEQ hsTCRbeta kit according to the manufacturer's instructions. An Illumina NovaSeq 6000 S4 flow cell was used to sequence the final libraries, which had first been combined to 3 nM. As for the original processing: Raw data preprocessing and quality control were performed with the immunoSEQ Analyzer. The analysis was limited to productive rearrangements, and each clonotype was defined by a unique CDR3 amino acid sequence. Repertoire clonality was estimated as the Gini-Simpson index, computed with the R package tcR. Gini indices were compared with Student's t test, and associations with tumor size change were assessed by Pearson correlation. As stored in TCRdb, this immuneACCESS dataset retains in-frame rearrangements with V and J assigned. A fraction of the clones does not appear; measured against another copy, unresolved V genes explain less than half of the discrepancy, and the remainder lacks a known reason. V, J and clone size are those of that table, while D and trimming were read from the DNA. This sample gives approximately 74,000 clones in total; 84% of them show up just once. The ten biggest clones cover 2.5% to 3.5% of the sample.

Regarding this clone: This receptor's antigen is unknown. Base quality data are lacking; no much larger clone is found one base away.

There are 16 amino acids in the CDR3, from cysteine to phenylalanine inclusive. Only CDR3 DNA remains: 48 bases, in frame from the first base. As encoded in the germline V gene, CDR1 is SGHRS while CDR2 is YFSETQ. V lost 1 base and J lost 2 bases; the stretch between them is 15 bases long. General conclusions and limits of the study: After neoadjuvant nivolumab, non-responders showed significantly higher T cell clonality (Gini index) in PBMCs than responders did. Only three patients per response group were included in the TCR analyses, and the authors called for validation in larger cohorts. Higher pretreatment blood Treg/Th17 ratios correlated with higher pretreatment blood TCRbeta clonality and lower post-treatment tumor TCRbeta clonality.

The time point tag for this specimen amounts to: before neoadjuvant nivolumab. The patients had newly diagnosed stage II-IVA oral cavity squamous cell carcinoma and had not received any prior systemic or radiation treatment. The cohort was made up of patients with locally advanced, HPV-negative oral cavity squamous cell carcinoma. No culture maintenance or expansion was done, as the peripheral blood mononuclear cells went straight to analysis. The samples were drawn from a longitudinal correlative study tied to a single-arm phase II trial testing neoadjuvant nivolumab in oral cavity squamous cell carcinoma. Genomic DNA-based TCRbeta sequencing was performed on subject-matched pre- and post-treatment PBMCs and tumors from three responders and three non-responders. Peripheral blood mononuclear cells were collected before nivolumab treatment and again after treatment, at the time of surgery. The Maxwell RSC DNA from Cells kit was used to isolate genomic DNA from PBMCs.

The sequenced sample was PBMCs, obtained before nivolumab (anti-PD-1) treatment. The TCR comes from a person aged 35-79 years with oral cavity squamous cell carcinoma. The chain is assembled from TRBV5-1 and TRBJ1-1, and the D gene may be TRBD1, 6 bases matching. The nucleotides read TGCGCCAGCAGCTTGACTGGGACACTAGCAAACACTGAAGCTTTCTTT. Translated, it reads CASSLTGTLANTEAFF. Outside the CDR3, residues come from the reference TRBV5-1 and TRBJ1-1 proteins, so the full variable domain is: KAGVTQTPRYLIKTRGQQVTLSCSPISGHRSVSWYQQTPGQGLQFLFEYFSETQRNKGNFPGRFSGRQFSNSRSEMNVSTLELGDSALYLCASSLTGTLANTEAFFGQGTRLTVV.